Below, one TCR beta chain is given with its context. Its antigen is unidentified. The entry originates in a study of vaccination and CD4 T cells after COVID-19. Treatment given: approximately 9-day PBMC culture with coronavirus spike peptide pools or control peptides (ViraFEST assay). Cultured CD4+ T-cell DNA underwent Oncomine TCR Beta short-read sequencing. TCRdb reanalysed the PCR reads using MiXCR and keeps one entry per CDR3 protein. The sample carries over 8,000 distinct CDR3 sequences, roughly three fifths recorded once. The sequenced sample consisted of CD4+ T cells from blood, cultured in vitro. The sequence was collected from a human donor who had recovered from COVID-19.

The CDR3: CASRWGPDGYTF. CDR3 coding DNA: TGTGCCAGCAGGTGGGGCCCCGACGGCTACACCTTC. J is TRBJ1-2 and V is TRBV6-2 or TRBV6-3, with a weak D call TRBD1 (5 bases). The CDR3 loop spans 12 amino acids. Germline CDR1 is MNHEY and CDR2 is SVGEGT. The V gene lost 6 bases and the J gene lost 8 bases, with 13 bases spanning the gap.